These 22 T cell receptor beta chains came from one sample sequenced in a study of vaccination and CD4 T cells after COVID-19. Treatment reported: 10-day PBMC culture with coronavirus spike peptide pools or control peptides (ViraFEST assay). From the unexposed donor, CD4+ T cells were collected ahead of the COVID-19 pandemic (2011-2018). Oncomine TCR Beta short-read sequencing was applied to DNA from cultured CD4+ T cells. Each CDR3 protein gets one entry after TCRdb re-called the PCR reads with MiXCR. Seen here are around 2,700 distinct CDR3 sequences, 39% observed once, and the top ten hold about 67%. These receptors' targets are unknown. Sequencing was performed on CD4+ T cells from blood, cultured in vitro. These receptors were collected from a human donor in good health.

The chain joins TRBV5-4 to TRBJ1-6; the D gene is possibly TRBD1 (5 bases). Germline V CDR1 and CDR2: SGHNT, YYREEE (reference sequence). There are 18 residues in the CDR3. With 3 bases removed from V and 8 bases from J, the gap between germline ends came to 24 bases. As DNA, the CDR3 is TGTGCCAGCAGCTCGGGAGTAGGACAAAACTTAATGGATTCACCCCTCCACTTT. This codes for CASSSGVGQNLMDSPLHF.

The chain has TRBV28 and TRBJ2-7, with D tentatively TRBD2 (6 bases). CDR1 and CDR2 (germline): MDHEN, SYDVKM. V lost 5 bases to trimming and J lost 1 base, with 15 bases between them. This CDR3 is 15 amino acids long. CDR3 sequence: CASSPPTGLSYEQYF. CDR3 DNA sequence: TGTGCCAGCAGTCCACCAACGGGACTTTCCTACGAGCAGTACTTC.

Only a few counts were recorded for this clonotype. The chain joins TRBV24-1 to TRBJ2-5; 12 positions agree with TRBD2. Looked up from germline, CDR1 is KGHDR and CDR2 is SFDVKD. This CDR3 has 16 residues. The J segment lost 5 bases and the V segment lost 1 base, leaving 4 bases of the junction unmatched. The CDR3 DNA is TGTGCCACCAGTGATTTCACTAGCGGGAGGAGGGAGACCCAGTACTTC. This translates into CATSDFTSGRRETQYF.

The chain links TRBV20-1 to TRBJ1-1; 7 bases fit TRBD1. The germline gives CDR1 DFQATT, CDR2 SNEGSKA (reference sequence). Unmatched junction bases numbered 6, after V lost 5 bases and J lost 0 bases. This CDR3 has 14 residues. This CDR3 reads CSAGDSRMNTEAFF. The CDR3 DNA reads TGCAGTGCTGGGGACAGCCGCATGAACACTGAAGCTTTCTTT.

The V and J genes are TRBV6-5 and TRBJ1-2; D unresolved. This CDR3 contains 16 residues. Germline V gene lookup returns CDR1 MNHEY and CDR2 SVGAGI. V lost 0 bases, J lost 4 bases, and 15 bases lay in between. Here the CDR3 DNA reads TGTGCCAGCAGTTACTCAAGGGCCTCTGAAGGCTATGGCTACACCTTC. This codes for CASSYSRASEGYGYTF.

This sequence joins TRBV7-9 and TRBJ2-2, with 8 positions matching TRBD1. With 2 bases clipped from V and 4 bases from J, the junction kept 9 bases outside the gene matches. The length of the CDR3 is 17 residues. Per germline, CDR1 SEHNR and CDR2 FQNEAQ (reference sequence). This CDR3 reads CASSLTYGQGVTGELFF. The CDR3 region has the DNA TGTGCCAGCAGCTTAACCTACGGACAGGGCGTCACCGGGGAGCTGTTTTTT.

This clonotype was seen a few times. V and J are TRBV7-2 and TRBJ1-2; D is ambiguous. Trimming removed 6 bases at V and 1 base at J, with 9 bases between. In germline, CDR1 is SGHTA, CDR2 FQGNSA. The CDR3 extends over 13 amino acids. DNA for the CDR3: TGTGCCAGCAGGCCTCCAAGTAACTATGGCTACACCTTC. Translation gives CASRPPSNYGYTF.

This clonotype has more than one count but fewer than ten. The chain joins TRBV20-1 to TRBJ2-3; D possibly uses TRBD1 or TRBD2 (6 bases each). The V gene's germline CDR1 is DFQATT and CDR2 SNEGSKA (reference sequence). The length of the CDR3 is 13 residues. With 7 bases removed from V and 1 base from J, the gap between germline ends came to 12 bases. The CDR3 region has the DNA TGCAGTGGTATGAGGGGGGGCACAGATACGCAGTATTTT. Residues: CSGMRGGTDTQYF.

The chain recombines TRBV7-2 with TRBJ2-3; 10 bases are a match to TRBD2. The junction had 12 bases not matched to a gene; V was cut back by 6 bases and J by 6 bases. CDR3 size: 16 residues. CDR1 and CDR2 (germline): SGHTA, FQGNSA. The CDR3 spells CASRVASGGGVDTQYF. The CDR3 DNA follows: TGTGCCAGCAGGGTCGCTAGCGGGGGTGGGGTGGATACGCAGTATTTT.

This chain connects TRBV6-1 to TRBJ2-7, with 10 bases identical to TRBD2. The CDR3 loop spans 17 amino acids. The V gene's germline CDR1 is MNHNS and CDR2 SASEGT. The trim removed 0 bases at V and 6 bases at J, leaving 11 bases unmatched. CDR3 nucleotides: TGTGCCAGCAGTGAAGCTAGGTTCCTAGTAGCGGGAGGCGAGCAGTACTTC. As protein: CASSEARFLVAGGEQYF.

The chain has TRBV2 and TRBJ1-3, with a weak D call TRBD1 (6 bases). The germline V gene has CDR1 SNHLY and CDR2 FYNNEI. V lost 7 bases and J lost 4, with 23 bases in between. The CDR3 is 17 amino acids. The CDR3 DNA sequence: TGTGCCAGCACTCGAGGGGGGACCCAGATGGGAGGAAACACCATATATTTT. As protein: CASTRGGTQMGGNTIYF.

This clonotype has just a few counts. This chain links TRBV28 with TRBJ2-1; D may be TRBD1 or TRBD2 (5 bases each). The CDR3 runs 12 residues. V lost 8 bases, J lost 4 bases, and 9 bases lay in between. Germline CDR1 and CDR2: MDHEN and SYDVKM. CDR3 protein: CASGTNYNEQFF. The CDR3 DNA reads as TGTGCCAGCGGGACGAATTACAATGAGCAGTTCTTC.

The V call is TRBV29-1, the J call TRBJ2-6; D perhaps matches TRBD2 (6 bases). CDR1 SQVTM and CDR2 ANQGSEA come from the germline V gene. V lost 4 bases and J 0 bases, leaving 16 bases between the germline ends. This CDR3 has 17 amino acids. The CDR3, as DNA: TGCAGCGTTGGGGGGGACTCTCCTGGCTCTGGGGCCAACGTCCTGACTTTC. Translating gives CSVGGDSPGSGANVLTF.

This clonotype turned up a few times. The V gene is TRBV2, the J gene TRBJ1-1, with TRBD1 matching 8 bases. The CDR3 is made up of 14 amino acids. V lost 6 bases, J lost 3 bases, and 6 bases stayed unmatched. Looked up from germline, CDR1 is SNHLY and CDR2 is FYNNEI. The CDR3 spells CASRPTGEYTEAFF. The CDR3 coding sequence is TGTGCCAGCAGACCGACAGGGGAATACACTGAAGCTTTCTTT.

The chain has TRBV24-1 and TRBJ2-3; tentatively, D is TRBD2 (6 bases). Germline CDR1 and CDR2: KGHDR and SFDVKD. The CDR3 runs 15 residues. Trimming shortened V by 4 bases and J by 1 base, and 11 bases separated the two germline ends. This chain's CDR3 is CATSDLTRGTDTQYF. In DNA form, the CDR3 reads TGTGCCACCAGTGACCTGACTAGGGGCACAGATACGCAGTATTTT.

This clonotype was seen a handful of times. V is TRBV15 and J is TRBJ1-5; no clear D gene. This CDR3 contains 14 residues. The germline CDR1 and CDR2 sequences are LNHNV and YYDKDF (reference sequence). V lost 0 bases and J lost 4, with 7 bases in between. The CDR3 region is CATSRDVINQPQHF. The CDR3 DNA reads as TGTGCCACCAGCAGAGACGTAATAAATCAGCCCCAGCATTTT.

The CDR3, as DNA: TGTGCCAGCAGTGTACAGGGACCATACACAGATACGCAGTATTTT. This codes for CASSVQGPYTDTQYF. The rearrangement uses TRBV27 and TRBJ2-3; TRBD1 might be the D (6 bases). Germline CDR1 MNHEY, CDR2 SMNVEV (reference sequence). V was cut by 5 bases and J by 2 bases, with 14 bases left in between. This CDR3 comprises 15 residues.

This clonotype has a handful of counts. The chain links TRBV6-2 or TRBV6-3 to TRBJ2-3; weak D call: TRBD2 (6 bases). Trimming removed 8 bases at V and 1 base at J, with 13 bases between. Germline loops: CDR1 MNHEY, CDR2 SVGEGT. This CDR3 region has 14 residues. The CDR3 loop is CASLPGGGTDTQYF. CDR3 DNA sequence: TGTGCCAGCCTCCCCGGAGGGGGCACAGATACGCAGTATTTT.

The sample holds a few counts of this clonotype. This chain connects TRBV29-1 to TRBJ1-2, with D perhaps matching TRBD1 (6 bases). The germline CDR1 and CDR2 sequences are SQVTM and ANQGSEA. With 4 bases removed from V and 6 bases from J, the gap between germline ends came to 15 bases. The CDR3 runs to 13 residues. The CDR3 reads CSVARAGADGYTF. In DNA, the CDR3 is TGCAGCGTTGCCAGGGCAGGGGCCGATGGCTACACCTTC. Drawing the rest from reference TRBV29-1 and TRBJ1-2, the complete variable domain is SAVISQKPSRDICQRGTSLTIQCQVDSQVTMMFWYRQQPGQSLTLIATANQGSEATYESGFVIDKFPISRPNLTFSTLTVSNMSPEDSSIYLCSVARAGADGYTFGSGTRLTVV.

This clonotype has more than one count but fewer than ten. V gene TRBV2 combines with J gene TRBJ1-1; D unclear. CDR3 length equals 12 residues. The V end was cut by 8 bases, the J end by 5 bases, with 12 bases between. CDR1 is SNHLY and CDR2 is FYNNEI in the germline V gene. The CDR3 here is CASGYPGTEAFF. Here the CDR3 DNA reads TGTGCCAGCGGGTACCCTGGGACTGAAGCTTTCTTT.

The chain has TRBV7-9 and TRBJ2-7; D is perhaps TRBD1 (6 bases). This CDR3 contains 14 residues. Trimming left V 6 bases short and J 2 bases short, with 14 bases between. Germline V gene lookup returns CDR1 SEHNR and CDR2 FQNEAQ (reference sequence). This CDR3 reads CASSPNRVTYEQYF. The DNA for the CDR3 is TGTGCCAGCAGTCCTAACAGGGTTACCTACGAGCAGTACTTC.

J is TRBJ2-7 and V is TRBV2; D ambiguous. V was trimmed by 7 bases and J by 9 bases, leaving 28 bases between them. Per the germline V gene, CDR1 is SNHLY and CDR2 is FYNNEI. The CDR3 consists of 16 residues. This CDR3 is CASKQTSAGIKVGQYF. DNA of the CDR3: TGTGCCAGCAAACAAACGAGCGCAGGAATTAAAGTCGGGCAGTACTTC.